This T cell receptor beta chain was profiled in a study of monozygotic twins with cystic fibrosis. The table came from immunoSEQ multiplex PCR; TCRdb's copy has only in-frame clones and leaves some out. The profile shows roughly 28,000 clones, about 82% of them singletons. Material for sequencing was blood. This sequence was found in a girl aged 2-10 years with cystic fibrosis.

This CDR3 is CASSLGQNSPLHF. CDR3 sequence (DNA): TGTGCCAGCAGTTTAGGGCAGAATTCACCCCTCCACTTT. The chain links TRBV27 to TRBJ1-6, with D unclear. The germline CDR1 and CDR2 sequences are MNHEY and SMNVEV (reference sequence). Trimming took 2 bases from V and 7 from J, leaving 6 bases between them. The CDR3 has 13 residues.